These 5 T cell receptor beta chains originate from one sample sequenced in a study of T cell repertoires in aging, cancer and after chemotherapy. Peripheral blood genomic DNA, not sorted cells or RNA, was the template. TRB rearrangements spanning V, D and J were amplified using mixed TRB-A/B primers. Using its own MiXCR run on the multiplex PCR reads, TCRdb lists one record per CDR3 protein. The data show about 2,600 distinct CDR3 sequences, with more than 20% seen just once and under 8.5% held by the top ten. What was sequenced was blood. The source of these receptors is a human donor with a solid tumor.

The genes are TRBV12-3 or TRBV12-4 and TRBJ1-1; D gene uncertain. Trimming removed 6 bases at V and 2 bases at J, with 13 bases between. This CDR3 comprises 14 residues. CDR3 region: CASSPSRGNTEAFF. The CDR3 DNA follows: TGTGCCAGCAGCCCCTCGCGGGGTAACACTGAAGCTTTCTTT.

This chain joins TRBV4-2 and TRBJ2-1; D is possibly TRBD1 or TRBD2 (5 bases each). The CDR3 is 17 amino acids. V lost 0 bases, J lost 7 bases, and 19 bases lay in between. Germline CDR1 LGHNA, CDR2 YNFKEQ. The CDR3: CASSQDWGNLDRNEQFF. DNA for the CDR3: TGTGCCAGCAGCCAAGATTGGGGGAATCTCGACAGAAATGAGCAGTTCTTC.

The chain is built from TRBV19 and TRBJ2-5; D may correspond to TRBD1 or TRBD2 (5 bases each). Per the germline V gene, CDR1 is LNHDA and CDR2 is SQIVND (reference sequence). Deletions cut 5 bases from V and 2 bases from J, with 12 bases between. This CDR3 contains 14 residues. The CDR3 coding sequence is TGTGCCAGTAGTCCTCAGGGACCTCAAGAGACCCAGTACTTC. Translating it yields CASSPQGPQETQYF.

The genes are TRBV19 and TRBJ2-5; D could derive from TRBD1 or TRBD2 (5 bases each). CDR1 is LNHDA, CDR2 SQIVND, per germline (reference sequence). Trimming cost V 4 bases and J 1 base, with 13 bases left between them. This CDR3 spans 15 amino acids. In DNA, the CDR3 is TGTGCCAGTAGTAGAACCGGGACCCTCCAAGAGACCCAGTACTTC. Encoded protein: CASSRTGTLQETQYF.

This clonotype was seen only once. This sequence joins TRBV5-1 and TRBJ2-7; 8 positions agree with TRBD2. The V gene's germline CDR1 is SGHRS and CDR2 YFSETQ. J was trimmed by 0 bases and V by 1 base; bases with no gene match: 6. This CDR3 has 16 residues. For the CDR3, the DNA is TGCGCCAGCAGCTTGTATAGCGGGACCCTCTCCTACGAGCAGTACTTC. Translated: CASSLYSGTLSYEQYF.